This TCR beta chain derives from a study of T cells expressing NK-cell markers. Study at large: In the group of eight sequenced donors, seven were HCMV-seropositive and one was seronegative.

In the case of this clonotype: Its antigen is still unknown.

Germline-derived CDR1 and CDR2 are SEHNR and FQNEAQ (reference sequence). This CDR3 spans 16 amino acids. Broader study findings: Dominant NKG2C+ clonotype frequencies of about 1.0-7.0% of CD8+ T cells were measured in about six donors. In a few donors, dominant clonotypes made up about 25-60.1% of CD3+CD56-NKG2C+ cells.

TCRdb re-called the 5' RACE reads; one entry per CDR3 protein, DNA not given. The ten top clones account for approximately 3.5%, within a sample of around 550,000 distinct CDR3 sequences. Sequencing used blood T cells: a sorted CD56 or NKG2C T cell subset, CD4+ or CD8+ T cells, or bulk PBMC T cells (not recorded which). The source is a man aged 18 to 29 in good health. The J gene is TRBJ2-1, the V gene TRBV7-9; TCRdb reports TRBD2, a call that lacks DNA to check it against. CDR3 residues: CASSQTSGHLPNEQFF.